This TCR beta chain was documented in a study of CD8+ T cells in alopecia areata. Once RNA had been extracted, it was reverse transcribed into cDNA to act as the sequencing template. TCRdb's table, derived via immunoSEQ multiplex PCR, lists solely in-frame clones and lacks some. The repertoire includes 200,000 or so clones, around 62% of them detected once, and just over 0.45% sits in the top ten. CDR3 size: 11 residues. The ends were cut back, 6 bases at V and 2 bases at J, with 3 bases in the middle. Germline CDR1 and CDR2: MDHEN and SYDVKM. Overall study findings and caveats: Patients shared TCRs less clearly than mice did, possibly owing to HLA. In lesional scalp, particularly from alopecia totalis/universalis, clonality was higher than in normal scalp.

This clone was detected a few times. Its matching antigen is unknown. It may be a read error: a sequence one base away is much more abundant. The source is a human donor with alopecia areata. This rearrangement joins TRBV28 to TRBJ2-3; D is undetermined. Specimen: CD4+ T cells sorted from blood, collected at week 0. This chain's CDR3 is CASSHTDTQYF. Here the CDR3 DNA reads TGTGCCAGCAGCCACACAGATACGCAGTATTTT.